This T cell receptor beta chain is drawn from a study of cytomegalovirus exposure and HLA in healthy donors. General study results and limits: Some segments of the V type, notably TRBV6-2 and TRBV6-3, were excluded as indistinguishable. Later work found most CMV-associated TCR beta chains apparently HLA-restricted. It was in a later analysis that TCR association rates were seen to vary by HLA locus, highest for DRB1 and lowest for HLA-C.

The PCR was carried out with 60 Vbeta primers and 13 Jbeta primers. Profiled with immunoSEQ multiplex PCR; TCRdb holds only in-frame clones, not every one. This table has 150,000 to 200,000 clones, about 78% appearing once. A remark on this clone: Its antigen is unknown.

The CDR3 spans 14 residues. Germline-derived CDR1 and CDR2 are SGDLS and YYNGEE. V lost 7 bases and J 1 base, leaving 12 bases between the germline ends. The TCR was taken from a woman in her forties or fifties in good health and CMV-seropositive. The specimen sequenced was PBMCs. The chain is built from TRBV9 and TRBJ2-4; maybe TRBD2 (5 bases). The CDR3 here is CASPGLGAKNIQYF. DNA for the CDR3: TGTGCCAGCCCGGGATTAGGGGCCAAAAACATTCAGTACTTC. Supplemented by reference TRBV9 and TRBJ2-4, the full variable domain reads DSGVTQTPKHLITATGQRVTLRCSPRSGDLSVYWYQQSLDQGLQFLIQYYNGEERAKGNILERFSAQQFPDLHSELNLSSLELGDSALYFCASPGLGAKNIQYFGAGTRLSVL.